Following are 25 T cell receptor beta chains from one sample sequenced in a study of blood T cell repertoires in COVID-19. TCRdb's copy holds only in-frame clones and misses some; the assay was immunoSEQ multiplex PCR. The sample holds roughly 80,000 clones, more than 75% seen once. Sequenced sample: peripheral blood. The receptors originated from a woman in her sixties or seventies with acute or convalescent COVID-19.

CDR3 nucleotides: TGTGCCAGCAGTCGTCAGGGGGTAGAGACCCAGTACTTC. Translation: CASSRQGVETQYF. The rearrangement links TRBV25-1 to TRBJ2-5; 7 nucleotides agree with TRBD1. CDR1 and CDR2 (germline): MGHDK, SYGVNS. The length of the CDR3 is 13 residues. The V segment lost 5 bases and the J segment 4 bases; nucleotides outside the gene matches: 4.

This chain links TRBV2 with TRBJ1-2, with 7 nucleotides matching TRBD1. Trimming took 5 bases from V and 4 from J; bases not matched to a gene: 7. The CDR3 sequence is 14 residues long. Germline V gene data show CDR1 as SNHLY and CDR2 as FYNNEI. The chain's CDR3 is CASSSDREVYGYTF. The CDR3 nucleotides read TGTGCCAGCAGTTCCGACAGGGAAGTCTATGGCTACACCTTC. Full variable domain (missing parts from reference TRBV2 and TRBJ1-2): EPEVTQTPSHQVTQMGQEVILRCVPISNHLYFYWYRQILGQKVEFLVSFYNNEISEKSEIFDDQFSVERPDGSNFTLKIRSTKLEDSAMYFCASSSDREVYGYTFGSGTRLTVV.

The chain recombines TRBV6-2 or TRBV6-3 with TRBJ2-1; tentative D call: TRBD2 (6 bases). Per germline, CDR1 MNHEY and CDR2 SVGEGT. CDR3 length: 16 amino acids. The V end was cut by 5 bases, the J end by 0 bases, with 14 bases between. This chain's CDR3 is CASSRLATSSYNEQFF. The CDR3 DNA reads TGTGCCAGCAGTCGCCTAGCGACTAGCTCCTACAATGAGCAGTTCTTC.

V usage is TRBV6-1 and J usage is TRBJ1-4; 8 bases match TRBD1. Germline assignment: CDR1 MNHNS and CDR2 SASEGT. The CDR3 consists of 15 residues. With 3 bases clipped from V and 3 bases from J, the junction kept 3 bases outside the gene matches. The CDR3 bases are TGTGCCAGCAGTGATCAGGGACAGGCTAATGAAAAACTGTTTTTT. Translating gives CASSDQGQANEKLFF.

The rearrangement links TRBV27 to TRBJ1-1; no clear D gene. Germline CDR1 and CDR2: MNHEY and SMNVEV (reference sequence). Trimming removed 5 bases from V and 1 base from J, with 8 bases in between. The CDR3 contains 13 residues. The CDR3 here is CASSAQQNTEAFF. The CDR3 nucleotides are TGTGCCAGCAGTGCACAGCAGAACACTGAAGCTTTCTTT.

This rearrangement joins TRBV9 to TRBJ2-3, with D maybe TRBD2 (6 bases). The CDR3 consists of 15 residues. The germline gives CDR1 SGDLS, CDR2 YYNGEE. V shed 7 bases and J shed 3 bases, with 18 bases lying between them. CDR3 DNA sequence: TGTGCCAGCGGCCGGGACTTAGCTACAACAGATACGCAGTATTTT. Protein sequence: CASGRDLATTDTQYF.

The chain couples TRBV6-2 or TRBV6-3 to TRBJ2-3; D may be TRBD2 (5 bases). The CDR3 sequence is 14 residues long. CDR1 is MNHEY, CDR2 SVGEGT, per germline. V was clipped by 3 bases and J by 1 base, with 8 bases between them. The CDR3: CASSYGGRTDTQYF. CDR3 coding DNA: TGTGCCAGCAGTTATGGAGGTCGCACAGATACGCAGTATTTT.

This clone was detected only once. This sequence joins TRBV5-8 and TRBJ2-5; unclear D gene. Trimming left V 3 bases short and J 0 bases short, with 9 bases between. Germline-derived CDR1 and CDR2 are SGHTS and YDEGEE. The CDR3 has 14 residues. The CDR3 loop is CASSSQFYQETQYF. DNA for the CDR3: TGTGCCAGCAGCTCCCAGTTCTACCAAGAGACCCAGTACTTC.

A single count supports this clone. The genes are TRBV4-1 and TRBJ1-2; 8 bases fit TRBD1. The CDR3 runs 15 residues. Germline CDR1 and CDR2: MGHRA and YSYEKL. Germline trimming cut 1 base from V and 6 bases from J; bases unmatched to any gene: 7. CDR3 protein: CASSQVQDRANGYTF. The CDR3 DNA reads as TGCGCCAGCAGCCAAGTTCAGGACAGGGCTAATGGCTACACCTTC.

The chain uses TRBV15 and TRBJ1-1; D is unclear. Germline V CDR1 and CDR2: LNHNV, YYDKDF (reference sequence). Trimming pared 6 bases from V and 0 bases from J, leaving 11 bases between. The CDR3 spans 14 residues. Here the CDR3 reads CATSLQKMNTEAFF. CDR3 sequence (DNA): TGTGCCACCAGTTTACAGAAGATGAACACTGAAGCTTTCTTT.

V and J are TRBV10-3 and TRBJ2-3; TRBD2 agrees at 8 bases. The CDR3 runs 17 residues. With 0 bases clipped from V and 0 bases from J, the junction kept 5 bases outside the gene matches. Per the germline V gene, CDR1 is ENHRY and CDR2 is SYGVKD. Here the CDR3 reads CAISESGGGFSTDTQYF. DNA for the CDR3: TGTGCCATCAGTGAGTCGGGCGGGGGGTTCAGCACAGATACGCAGTATTTT.

The chain employs TRBV7-9 and TRBJ1-2; TRBD1 is a possible D gene (5 bases). This CDR3 is 14 amino acids long. Germline values: CDR1 SEHNR, CDR2 FQNEAQ (reference sequence). V lost 1 base to trimming and J lost 3 bases, with 9 bases between them. The CDR3 DNA reads as TGTGCCAGCAGCTTAGAGAAGGGGTACTATGGCTACACCTTC. Its protein product is CASSLEKGYYGYTF.

This chain connects TRBV29-1 to TRBJ1-1, with a possible D match to TRBD1 (5 bases). The CDR3 is 12 amino acids. CDR1 and CDR2 from the germline V gene are SQVTM and ANQGSEA. The ends were cut back, 5 bases at V and 1 base at J, with 8 bases in the middle. The CDR3 region has the DNA TGCAGCGTTCATCAGGGGAACACTGAAGCTTTCTTT. This sequence encodes CSVHQGNTEAFF. The whole variable domain, remainder taken from reference TRBV29-1 and TRBJ1-1, is SAVISQKPSRDICQRGTSLTIQCQVDSQVTMMFWYRQQPGQSLTLIATANQGSEATYESGFVIDKFPISRPNLTFSTLTVSNMSPEDSSIYLCSVHQGNTEAFFGQGTRLTVV.

J is TRBJ1-5 and V is TRBV7-7, with 7 nucleotides matching TRBD1. The V segment lost 5 bases and the J segment 6 bases; nucleotides outside the gene matches: 13. CDR1 is SSHAT and CDR2 is FNYEAQ in the germline V gene (reference sequence). The CDR3 has 16 amino acids. The CDR3 DNA is TGTGCCAGCAGCCTCGGACAGGTCCTCAATGTTCAGCCCCAGCATTTT. This codes for CASSLGQVLNVQPQHF. The full variable domain, completed using reference TRBV7-7 and TRBJ1-5, is GAGVSQSPRYKVTKRGQDVTLRCDPISSHATLYWYQQALGQGPEFLTYFNYEAQPDKSGLPSDRFSAERPEGSISTLTIQRTEQRDSAMYRCASSLGQVLNVQPQHFGDGTRLSIL.

The genes are TRBV5-6 and TRBJ2-2, with 9 nucleotides matching TRBD2. Per germline, CDR1 SGHDT and CDR2 YYEEEE. There are 14 residues in the CDR3. Trimming took 7 bases from V and 1 from J; bases not matched to a gene: 2. CDR3 loop: CASRREGNTGELFF. CDR3 DNA: TGTGCCAGCCGGCGGGAGGGGAACACCGGGGAGCTGTTTTTT.

The chain is built from TRBV7-2 and TRBJ1-5; possible D gene TRBD1, 5 bases. This CDR3 has 15 amino acids. V gave up 3 bases and J gave up 7 bases, with 16 bases separating them. The germline gives CDR1 SGHTA, CDR2 FQGNSA. This CDR3 reads CASSFGGVGYQPQHF. In DNA, the CDR3 is TGTGCCAGCAGCTTTGGAGGGGTAGGGTACCAGCCCCAGCATTTT.

The chain links TRBV5-1 to TRBJ2-5; tentative D call: TRBD1 (5 bases). The CDR3 covers 15 residues. Germline V lookup: CDR1 SGHRS, CDR2 YFSETQ. The germline V and J ends were trimmed by 0 bases and 5 bases, with 14 bases remaining between them. The CDR3 coding sequence is TGCGCCAGCAGCTTGGCGAATAGGCCAGGGGAGACCCAGTACTTC. Translated: CASSLANRPGETQYF.

In its sample, this clone was seen once. The V gene is TRBV28, the J gene TRBJ1-2; D perhaps matches TRBD1 (6 bases). The CDR3 covers 16 residues. Germline values: CDR1 MDHEN, CDR2 SYDVKM. The V gene lost 5 bases and the J gene lost 4 bases, with 20 bases spanning the gap. CDR3 in amino acids: CASSPPTGGQSYGYTF. Here the CDR3 DNA reads TGTGCCAGCAGTCCCCCGACAGGTGGGCAAAGCTATGGCTACACCTTC.

The gene calls are TRBV7-2 and TRBJ2-5, with D possibly matching TRBD2 (5 bases). There are 16 residues in the CDR3. The germline V and J ends were trimmed by 1 base and 5 bases, with 17 bases remaining between them. Germline loops: CDR1 SGHTA, CDR2 FQGNSA. The CDR3 here is CASSLVSGGGGETQYF. The CDR3 DNA reads TGTGCCAGCAGCTTAGTGTCAGGTGGCGGCGGGGAGACCCAGTACTTC.

Comment on this clone: This sample includes further DNA sequences coding for the same CDR3. This sequence joins TRBV7-9 and TRBJ1-5; 10 bases map to TRBD1. The CDR3 runs 15 residues. Trimming at V came to 5 bases and at J to 5 bases, leaving 6 bases not matched to a gene. From germline, CDR1 is SEHNR and CDR2 FQNEAQ (reference sequence). The CDR3 is CASSPGTGADQPQHF. The CDR3, as DNA: TGTGCCAGCAGCCCCGGGACAGGGGCAGATCAGCCCCAGCATTTT.

The rearrangement joins TRBV5-6 to TRBJ2-7; D is possibly TRBD1 (6 bases). The CDR3 runs 17 residues. Per germline, CDR1 SGHDT and CDR2 YYEEEE. V was pared by 2 bases and J by 3 bases, with 21 bases between. CDR3 DNA sequence: TGTGCCAGCAGCTTTATGGGAACAAGGGACATCGTCTACGAGCAGTACGTC. This gives the protein CASSFMGTRDIVYEQYV.

The CDR3 coding sequence is TGTGCCAGCAGCCACCAAGGGGCCGGGGAGCTGTTTTTT. Residues: CASSHQGAGELFF. The chain uses TRBV7-8 and TRBJ2-2; possibly TRBD1 for D (5 bases). CDR3 size: 13 residues. Trimming shortened V by 5 bases and J by 6 bases, and 10 bases separated the two germline ends. Germline CDR1 and CDR2: SGHVS and FQNEAQ.

The chain combines TRBV12-5 with TRBJ1-2, with TRBD1 matching 8 bases. With 1 base clipped from V and 4 bases from J, the junction kept 5 bases outside the gene matches. The CDR3 spans 15 residues. Germline lookup yields CDR1 LGHNT and CDR2 FRNRAP. The CDR3 DNA sequence: TGTGCTAGTGGTTTGGGGACAGGGTACCCCTATGGCTACACCTTC. It codes for CASGLGTGYPYGYTF.

CDR3 sequence reads: CASTAGGQQETQYF. CDR3 DNA sequence: TGTGCCAGCACGGCGGGGGGGCAACAAGAGACCCAGTACTTC. This rearrangement joins TRBV6-5 to TRBJ2-5; 9 bases align to TRBD2. This CDR3 comprises 14 residues. Per germline, CDR1 MNHEY and CDR2 SVGAGI. J was trimmed by 2 bases and V by 7 bases; bases with no gene match: 5.

The rearrangement uses TRBV18 and TRBJ1-4, with 9 bases lining up with TRBD1. V lost 5 bases, J lost 5 bases, and 3 bases stayed unmatched. Germline V gene lookup returns CDR1 KGHSH and CDR2 LQKENI. This CDR3 region has 14 residues. CDR3 bases: TGTGCCAGCTCATCCGGACAGGGGAATGAAAAACTGTTTTTT. It translates to CASSSGQGNEKLFF.